This T cell receptor beta chain was documented in a study of OX40 agonist ivuxolimab in advanced cancers. Looked up from germline, CDR1 is MGHRA and CDR2 is YSYEKL. CDR3 length: 16 amino acids. With V trimmed by 1 base and J by 8 bases, 6 bases remained unmatched. On this clone: Its antigen is unknown.

Whole-study results and caveats: More expanded clones were seen, on average, in CD8+ T cells than in CD4+.

Here immunoSEQ multiplex PCR was the method, and the copy in TCRdb shows in-frame clones only, minus some. The table has about 19,000 clones, about 90% seen once. Autoimmune disease history or systemic immunosuppression barred patients. The input for sequencing was CD4+ or CD8+ T cells sorted from blood, taken in a trial of the OX40 agonist ivuxolimab. This chain joins TRBV4-1 and TRBJ2-1; TRBD2 agrees at 12 bases. The source is an adult with an advanced solid tumor such as melanoma, head and neck, liver or kidney cancer. The CDR3 loop reads CASSQGLAGAGYEQFF. CDR3 nucleotide sequence: TGCGCCAGCAGCCAAGGACTAGCGGGAGCGGGCTATGAGCAGTTCTTC.